This T cell receptor (beta chain) was sequenced in a study of cytomegalovirus exposure and HLA in healthy donors. Findings and caveats of the study: In vitro confirmation showed three CMV-associated chains to be CMV antigen specific.

PCR was performed using 60 Vbeta and 13 Jbeta primers. The method was immunoSEQ multiplex PCR; TCRdb's version includes in-frame clones alone and lacks a portion of them. The table records about 150,000 clones, around 84% of them present only once. Germline V gives CDR1 SGHKS, CDR2 YYEKEE (reference sequence). CDR3 length: 14 amino acids. The ends were cut back, 2 bases at V and 1 base at J, with 7 bases in the middle. About this clone itself: Its target is not known.

This TCR was recovered from a woman younger than 30 in good health and CMV-seronegative. V and J are TRBV5-5 and TRBJ1-3, with D possibly being TRBD1 (6 bases). Source material: PBMCs. The DNA for the CDR3 is TGTGCCAGCAGCTTCACAGGGTCTGGAAACACCATATATTTT. This sequence encodes CASSFTGSGNTIYF. The variable domain in full, with the rest retrieved from reference TRBV5-5 and TRBJ1-3, is DAGVTQSPTHLIKTRGQQVTLRCSPISGHKSVSWYQQVLGQGPQFIFQYYEKEERGRGNFPDRFSARQFPNYSSELNVNALLLGDSALYLCASSFTGSGNTIYFGEGSWLTVV.